This TCR beta chain was recovered during a study of T cells expressing NK-cell markers. Using the 5' RACE reads, TCRdb records one entry per CDR3 protein without DNA. Reported are around 100,000 distinct CDR3 sequences; the ten largest clones contain about 18%. Germline lookup yields CDR1 LGHDT and CDR2 YNNKEL (reference sequence). The length of the CDR3 is 17 residues. The sequencing sample was made of blood T cells: a sorted CD56 or NKG2C T cell subset, CD4+ or CD8+ T cells, or bulk PBMC T cells (not recorded which). The sequence was obtained from a woman between 18 and 70 years old in good health. The J gene is TRBJ2-1, the V gene TRBV3-1; TCRdb calls TRBD2, which cannot be checked without DNA. The CDR3 region is CASSPRLAGAPGDEQFF.